The clone carrying this TCR beta chain turned up a few times. Its cognate antigen is unknown. Using immunoSEQ multiplex PCR, the repertoire was profiled, and TCRdb retains in-frame clones only, with some absent. The sample lists about 140,000 clones, about 90% occurring once. These data come from a study of CD4+ T cells in melanoma. The study's findings and limits: Diverse differentiation states were reported for melanoma neoantigen-specific CD4+ T cells. CD8+ T cell, macrophage and B cell function reportedly correlated with neoantigen-specific CD4+ T cells.

The trim removed 2 bases at V and 5 bases at J, leaving 8 bases unmatched. The CDR3 length is 16 residues. Germline values: CDR1 SGHNT, CDR2 YYREEE (reference sequence). The gene calls are TRBV5-4 and TRBJ2-5; 11 bases are shared with TRBD2. The clonotype comes from a human donor with melanoma. CDR3 DNA sequence: TGTGCCAGCAGCTTTCCTAGCGGGGGGCTTGAGGAGACCCAGTACTTC. Amino acid sequence: CASSFPSGGLEETQYF.